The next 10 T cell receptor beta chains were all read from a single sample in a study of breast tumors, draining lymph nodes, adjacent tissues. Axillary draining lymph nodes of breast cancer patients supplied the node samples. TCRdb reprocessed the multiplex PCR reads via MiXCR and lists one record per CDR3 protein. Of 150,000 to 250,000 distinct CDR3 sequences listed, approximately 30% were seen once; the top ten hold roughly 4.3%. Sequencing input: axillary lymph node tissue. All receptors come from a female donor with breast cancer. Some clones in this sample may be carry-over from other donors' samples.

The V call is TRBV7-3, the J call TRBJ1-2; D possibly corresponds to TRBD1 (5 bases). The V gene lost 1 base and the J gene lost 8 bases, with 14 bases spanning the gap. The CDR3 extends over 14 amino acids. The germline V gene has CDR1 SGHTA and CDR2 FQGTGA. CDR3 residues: CASSLRGRGKGYTF. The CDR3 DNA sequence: TGTGCCAGCAGCTTAAGGGGACGGGGTAAGGGCTACACCTTC. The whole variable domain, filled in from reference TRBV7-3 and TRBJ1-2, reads GAGVSQTPSNKVTEKGKYVELRCDPISGHTALYWYRQSLGQGPEFLIYFQGTGAADDSGLPNDRFFAVRPEGSVSTLKIQRTERGDSAVYLCASSLRGRGKGYTFGSGTRLTVV.

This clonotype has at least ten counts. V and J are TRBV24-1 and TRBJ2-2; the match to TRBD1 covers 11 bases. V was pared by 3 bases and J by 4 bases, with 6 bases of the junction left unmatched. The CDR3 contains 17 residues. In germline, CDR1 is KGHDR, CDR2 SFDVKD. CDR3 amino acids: CATSDPGQGVGTGELFF. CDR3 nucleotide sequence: TGTGCCACCAGTGATCCGGGACAGGGGGTTGGCACCGGGGAGCTGTTTTTT.

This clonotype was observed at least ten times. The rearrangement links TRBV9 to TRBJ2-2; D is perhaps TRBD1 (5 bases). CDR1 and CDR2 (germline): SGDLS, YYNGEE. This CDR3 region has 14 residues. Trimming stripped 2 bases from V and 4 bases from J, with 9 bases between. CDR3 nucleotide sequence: TGTGCCAGCAGCGTCTTCAGGGCCACCGGGGAGCTGTTTTTT. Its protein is CASSVFRATGELFF.

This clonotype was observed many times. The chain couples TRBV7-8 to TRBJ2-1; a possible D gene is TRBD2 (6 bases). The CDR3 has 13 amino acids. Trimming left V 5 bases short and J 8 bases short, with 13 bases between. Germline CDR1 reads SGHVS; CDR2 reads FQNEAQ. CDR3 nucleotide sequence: TGTGCCAGCAGCCTAAGTCGGAGGGATGAGCAGTTCTTC. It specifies CASSLSRRDEQFF.

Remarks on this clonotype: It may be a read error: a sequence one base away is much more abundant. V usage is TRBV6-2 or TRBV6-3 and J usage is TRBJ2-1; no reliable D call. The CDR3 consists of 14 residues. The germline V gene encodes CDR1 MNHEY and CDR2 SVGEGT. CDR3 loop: CVSRMVSSYNEQFF. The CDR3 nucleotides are TGTGTCAGCAGGATGGTTAGCTCCTACAATGAGCAGTTCTTC.

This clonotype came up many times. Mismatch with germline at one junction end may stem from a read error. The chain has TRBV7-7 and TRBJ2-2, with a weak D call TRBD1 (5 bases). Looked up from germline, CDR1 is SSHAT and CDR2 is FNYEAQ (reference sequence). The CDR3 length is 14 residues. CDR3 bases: TGTGCTAGCAGCTTCGACAGGAACACCGGGGAGCTGTTTTTT. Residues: CASSFDRNTGELFF. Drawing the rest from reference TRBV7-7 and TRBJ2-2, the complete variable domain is GAGVSQSPRYKVTKRGQDVTLRCDPISSHATLYWYQQALGQGPEFLTYFNYEAQPDKSGLPSDRFSAERPEGSISTLTIQRTEQRDSAMYRCASSFDRNTGELFFGEGSRLTVL.

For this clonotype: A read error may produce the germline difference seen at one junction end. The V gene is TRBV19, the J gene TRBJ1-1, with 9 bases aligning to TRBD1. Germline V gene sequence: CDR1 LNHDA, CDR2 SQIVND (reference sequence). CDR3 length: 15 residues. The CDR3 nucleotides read TGTGCCAGTCGAAGCTGGGACAGGGAGAACGCTGAAGCTTTCTTT. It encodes CASRSWDRENAEAFF. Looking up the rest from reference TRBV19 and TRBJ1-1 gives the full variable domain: DGGITQSPKYLFRKEGQNVTLSCEQNLNHDAMYWYRQDPGQGLRLIYYSQIVNDFQKGDIAEGYSVSREKKESFPLTVTSAQKNPTAFYLCASRSWDRENAEAFFGQGTRLTVV.

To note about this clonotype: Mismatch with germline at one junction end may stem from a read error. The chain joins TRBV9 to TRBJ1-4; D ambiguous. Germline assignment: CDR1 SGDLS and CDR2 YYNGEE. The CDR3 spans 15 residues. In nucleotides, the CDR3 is TGTGCCAGCAGCGCTAGCCGGGAATTAAATGGAAAACTGTTTTTT. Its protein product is CASSASRELNGKLFF.

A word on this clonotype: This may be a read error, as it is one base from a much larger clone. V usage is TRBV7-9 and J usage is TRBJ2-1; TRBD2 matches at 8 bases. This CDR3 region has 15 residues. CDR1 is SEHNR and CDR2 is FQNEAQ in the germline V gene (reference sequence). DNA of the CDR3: TGTGCCAGCAGCGGCCCCCTAGCGGGCTACAATGAGCAGCTCTTC. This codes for CASSGPLAGYNEQLF.

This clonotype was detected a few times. The CDR3 DNA is TGTGCCAGCTCACCGAGGGGAGTGGGGACGGCTGGGGGTGAAGCTTTCTTT. This codes for CASSPRGVGTAGGEAFF. This chain uses TRBV18 with TRBJ1-1; possibly TRBD1 for D (5 bases). V lost 3 bases to trimming and J lost 7 bases, with 24 bases between them. Germline V gives CDR1 KGHSH, CDR2 LQKENI. The CDR3 has 17 amino acids.